These T cell receptor beta chains were read from a single sample in a study of T cells in narcolepsy. Produced via immunoSEQ multiplex PCR; TCRdb's table is partial and in-frame only. The table has some 30,000 clones, around 83% seen once; the top ten hold 2.6%. The sample taken for sequencing was CD45RA- memory CD4+ T cells from PBMCs. The receptors come from a human donor with narcolepsy. CDR3s leave out the opening cysteine and the closing phenylalanine or tryptophan. A D gene is named only where the DNA matches it firmly.

v_call,d_call,j_call,cdr3_aa
TRBV6-5,NA,TRBJ2-7,ASSYGSGRSQKQY
TRBV4-2,TRBD2,TRBJ2-2,ASSPTSGGMTGELF
TRBV7-3,NA,TRBJ2-7,ASSPGGDLSYEQY
TRBV7-2,NA,TRBJ1-2,ASSPVGAGSWGYT
TRBV7-8,NA,TRBJ2-1,ASSLRLGGDEQF
TRBV5-4,NA,TRBJ2-7,ASSFILSPAESYEQY
TRBV7-3,NA,TRBJ2-1,ASSRGPNEQF
TRBV6-5,TRBD2,TRBJ2-7,ASTAGAGMSYEQY
TRBV7-8,TRBD2,TRBJ2-3,ASSLTGLAPDTQY
TRBV4-3,NA,TRBJ2-3,ASSQDRSATDTQY
TRBV9,NA,TRBJ2-3,ASSVALLGAGTDTQY
TRBV7-2,NA,TRBJ1-5,ASSLVFGGNQPQH
TRBV19,NA,TRBJ1-2,ASSTRQFRENYGYT
TRBV5-1,NA,TRBJ1-6,ASSLEQPNSPLH
TRBV19,NA,TRBJ2-1,ASSSTDEQF
TRBV30,TRBD1,TRBJ1-6,AWDRGRDSPLH
TRBV7-3,NA,TRBJ2-1,ASSPQVSSYNEQF
TRBV19,TRBD1,TRBJ2-5,ASSIGQYTGQVGGETQY
TRBV6-4,TRBD2,TRBJ2-3,ASIAGASPTSRDTQY
TRBV7-8,TRBD2,TRBJ2-7,ASSLVGLVGEQY
TRBV7-2,TRBD2,TRBJ2-5,ASSINSGGALETQY
TRBV4-1,TRBD1,TRBJ1-6,ASSQRAGTGNSPLH
TRBV30,TRBD1,TRBJ1-6,AWSVHRGGDSSPLH
TRBV19,TRBD1,TRBJ1-1,ATSGPGQGNTEAF
TRBV20-1,NA,TRBJ1-1,SATQNTEAF
TRBV7-3,NA,TRBJ1-4,ASSLTRGEKLF
TRBV28,NA,TRBJ1-6,ASSSGIWDSPLH
TRBV7-8,TRBD2,TRBJ2-5,ASSPGLTSGGQRETQY
TRBV5-4,NA,TRBJ2-3,ASSLERGDTQY
TRBV19,NA,TRBJ1-6,ASSYGGASYNSPLH
TRBV4-2,NA,TRBJ1-2,TSSQDTGNFYGYT
TRBV7-8,TRBD1,TRBJ1-2,ASSPGQGGILMVGYT
TRBV18,NA,TRBJ1-4,ASSRGVKTNEKLF
TRBV6-6,NA,TRBJ1-4,ASSSYSPTNEKLF
TRBV7-2,NA,TRBJ1-1,ASSLGSRRNTEAF
TRBV29-1,TRBD1,TRBJ1-4,SASGTGGEKLF
TRBV9,NA,TRBJ1-5,ASSEGPINQPQH
TRBV4-1,TRBD1,TRBJ2-7,ASSQDRQGYEQY
TRBV7-2,TRBD1,TRBJ2-5,ASSLQAGTGRETQY
TRBV7-2,NA,TRBJ2-3,ASSLSPVGSSTDTQY
TRBV5-1,NA,TRBJ1-6,ASSFGERNSPLH
TRBV7-8,NA,TRBJ1-1,ASSLVGLRGTEAF